This entry lists 32 T cell receptor beta chains sequenced from one sample in a study of T cell repertoires in cytomegalovirus infection. One entry per CDR3 protein results from TCRdb running MiXCR on the reads. The sample shows some 300,000 distinct CDR3 sequences, approximately 13% of them seen only once. Sequencing was carried out using PBMCs. These receptors were taken from a human donor in good health (CMV status not recorded). Some clones in this sample may be carry-over from other donors' samples.

This clonotype was seen only a few times. The chain joins TRBV7-3 to TRBJ1-2; 12 bases line up with TRBD1. The V gene end was trimmed by 5 bases and the J gene end by 7 bases; junction bases not matched to a gene: 5. This CDR3 contains 14 residues. Germline values: CDR1 SGHTA, CDR2 FQGTGA. CDR3 protein: CASSPGTGGFGYTF. CDR3 nucleotide sequence: TGTGCCAGCAGCCCCGGGACAGGGGGCTTTGGCTACACCTTC.

In its sample, this clonotype was seen a few times. The chain couples TRBV27 to TRBJ1-4; 8 positions match TRBD1. The CDR3 totals 14 residues. The V segment lost 4 bases and the J segment 8 bases; nucleotides outside the gene matches: 6. Germline lookup yields CDR1 MNHEY and CDR2 SMNVEV (reference sequence). CDR3 amino acids: CASSWTGTREKLFF. CDR3 sequence (DNA): TGTGCCAGCAGTTGGACAGGGACGAGGGAAAAACTGTTTTTT.

The chain recombines TRBV4-2 with TRBJ2-5, with D unresolved. Germline loops: CDR1 LGHNA, CDR2 YNFKEQ. CDR3 length: 15 amino acids. The ends were cut back, 0 bases at V and 5 bases at J, with 13 bases in the middle. The CDR3 DNA reads as TGTGCCAGCAGCCAAGATCTTCCTAGTTGGGAGACCCAGTACTTC. Translated, it gives CASSQDLPSWETQYF.

This chain links TRBV9 with TRBJ2-1; possible D gene TRBD2, 7 bases. Trimming took off 2 bases at V and 3 bases at J, with 15 bases between the two ends. The germline V gene has CDR1 SGDLS and CDR2 YYNGEE. CDR3 length equals 16 residues. In nucleotides, the CDR3 is TGTGCCAGCAGCGTGGGGGGGCTAGCTGGCTACAATGAGCAGTTCTTC. Protein: CASSVGGLAGYNEQFF. Full variable domain (rest looked up from reference TRBV9 and TRBJ2-1): DSGVTQTPKHLITATGQRVTLRCSPRSGDLSVYWYQQSLDQGLQFLIQYYNGEERAKGNILERFSAQQFPDLHSELNLSSLELGDSALYFCASSVGGLAGYNEQFFGPGTRLTVL.

The chain joins TRBV6-2 or TRBV6-3 to TRBJ2-4; the D is unclear. V was shortened by 0 bases and J by 7 bases, with 16 bases between the two germline ends. The CDR3 length is 16 residues. Germline CDR1 reads MNHEY; CDR2 reads SVGEGT. CDR3 region: CASSYSTQSPSNIQYF. In DNA form, the CDR3 reads TGTGCCAGCAGTTACTCGACCCAGTCCCCCTCCAACATTCAGTACTTC.

The rearrangement links TRBV18 to TRBJ2-6, with a possible D match to TRBD1 (6 bases). This CDR3 is built from 18 residues. The germline V and J ends were trimmed by 5 bases and 2 bases, with 19 bases remaining between them. Germline assignment: CDR1 KGHSH and CDR2 LQKENI. DNA of the CDR3: TGTGCCAGCTCAACGGTTCGGGACACATCTACTGGGGCCAACGTCCTGACTTTC. It specifies CASSTVRDTSTGANVLTF.

V and J are TRBV7-2 and TRBJ2-5, with 7 positions matching TRBD1. Trimming at V came to 5 bases and at J to 3 bases, leaving 9 bases not matched to a gene. The CDR3 sequence is 15 residues long. Germline V gives CDR1 SGHTA, CDR2 FQGNSA. CDR3 nucleotides: TGTGCCAGCAGCCCGGACCCGGGGACAGAAGAGACCCAGTACTTC. Its protein is CASSPDPGTEETQYF. Full variable domain (remainder filled in from reference TRBV7-2 and TRBJ2-5): GAGVSQSPSNKVTEKGKDVELRCDPISGHTALYWYRQSLGQGLEFLIYFQGNSAPDKSGLPSDRFSAERTGGSVSTLTIQRTQQEDSAVYLCASSPDPGTEETQYFGPGTRLLVL.

The rearrangement links TRBV2 to TRBJ1-5, with D hard to call. V was pared by 0 bases and J by 2 bases, with 17 bases between. CDR3 size: 18 residues. Looked up from germline, CDR1 is SNHLY and CDR2 is FYNNEI. Here the CDR3 DNA reads TGTGCCAGCAGTGAAGCTGTCCTTCCCAAGAGGCGCAATCAGCCCCAGCATTTT. Translated: CASSEAVLPKRRNQPQHF.

This clonotype was counted at least ten times. The chain recombines TRBV12-3 or TRBV12-4 with TRBJ2-3; 10 positions match TRBD2. This CDR3 is built from 16 residues. V shed 3 bases, J shed 1 base, and the junction held 4 bases outside the gene matches. CDR3 nucleotide sequence: TGTGCCAGCAGTTTCGATCTAGCGGGGGGCACAGATACGCAGTATTTT. Its translation: CASSFDLAGGTDTQYF.

The chain joins TRBV4-2 to TRBJ1-1; 7 positions match TRBD1. There are 14 residues in the CDR3. Germline loops: CDR1 LGHNA, CDR2 YNFKEQ. V was clipped by 0 bases and J by 6 bases; unmatched bases: 4. CDR3 loop: CASSQEVGGPEAFF. The CDR3 DNA is TGTGCCAGCAGCCAAGAGGTAGGGGGCCCTGAAGCTTTCTTT.

This clonotype occurred many times. The rearrangement uses TRBV7-2 and TRBJ2-3; 11 bases agree with TRBD2. J was trimmed by 4 bases and V by 4 bases; bases with no gene match: 10. Germline loops: CDR1 SGHTA, CDR2 FQGNSA. CDR3 length: 17 amino acids. In DNA form, the CDR3 reads TGTGCCAGCAGCTATACTAGCGGGAGAGGGAGCTCAGATACGCAGTATTTT. It is translated as CASSYTSGRGSSDTQYF.

This chain connects TRBV7-3 to TRBJ1-1; D is unclear. This CDR3 has 13 amino acids. Trimming took off 1 base at V and 1 base at J, with 4 bases between the two ends. Germline assignment: CDR1 SGHTA and CDR2 FQGTGA. CDR3 coding DNA: TGTGCCAGCAGCTTAATTTCGAACACTGAAGCTTTCTTT. It is translated as CASSLISNTEAFF.

This clonotype was recorded a few times. The V gene is TRBV5-4, the J gene TRBJ2-1, with TRBD1 identical over 8 bases. CDR3 length equals 14 residues. In germline, CDR1 is SGHNT, CDR2 YYREEE (reference sequence). Losses at the gene ends were 2 bases for V and 7 bases for J; bases not matched to a gene: 5. Written as DNA, the CDR3 is TGTGCCAGCAGCTTAGGCCAGGGGGCGAATGAGCAGTTCTTC. This codes for CASSLGQGANEQFF. Complete variable domain (other parts from reference TRBV5-4 and TRBJ2-1): ETGVTQSPTHLIKTRGQQVTLRCSSQSGHNTVSWYQQALGQGPQFIFQYYREEENGRGNFPPRFSGLQFPNYSSELNVNALELDDSALYLCASSLGQGANEQFFGPGTRLTVL.

This clonotype was seen more than once but under ten times. V gene TRBV20-1 combines with J gene TRBJ1-1, with D perhaps TRBD1 (5 bases). The V and J ends lost 0 bases and 2 bases respectively, with 16 bases between them. The CDR3 contains 16 residues. Per germline, CDR1 DFQATT and CDR2 SNEGSKA (reference sequence). The CDR3 nucleotides read TGCAGTGCTAGAGAGAGGGGATGGGGCCGAAACACTGAAGCTTTCTTT. Protein sequence: CSARERGWGRNTEAFF.

Regarding this clonotype: A much larger clone differs from this one at a single base, so this may be a read error. The chain links TRBV29-1 to TRBJ2-7, with 7 nucleotides matching TRBD1. CDR1 SQVTM and CDR2 ANQGSEA come from the germline V gene. The CDR3 spans 13 residues. The CDR3 reads CSVGQKVLSEQHF. For the CDR3, the DNA is TGCAGCGTGGGACAGAAAGTCCTATCCGAGCAGCACTTC.

This clonotype was seen a few times. The chain combines TRBV20-1 with TRBJ2-7; TRBD1 agrees at 10 bases. V gave up 6 bases and J gave up 8 bases; unmatched junction bases: 25. CDR1 and CDR2 (germline): DFQATT, SNEGSKA (reference sequence). CDR3 length equals 18 residues. CDR3 sequence reads: CSALPGQGRGKGFGKQYF. In nucleotides, the CDR3 is TGCAGTGCGTTGCCGGGACAGGGGCGGGGGAAGGGATTCGGCAAGCAGTACTTC.

This clonotype came up many times. The chain combines TRBV7-2 with TRBJ1-1; no firm D call. Trimming took 5 bases from V and 2 from J, leaving 9 bases between them. The CDR3 totals 13 residues. The germline V gene has CDR1 SGHTA and CDR2 FQGNSA. The CDR3 sequence: CASSARLNTEAFF. The CDR3 DNA is TGTGCCAGCAGCGCCCGTTTAAACACTGAAGCTTTCTTT.

There are a few counts of this clonotype. The gene calls are TRBV25-1 and TRBJ2-2; D possibly matches TRBD1 or TRBD2 (5 bases each). This CDR3 region has 13 residues. The V and J ends lost 8 bases and 2 bases respectively, with 9 bases between them. Germline values: CDR1 MGHDK, CDR2 SYGVNS. The DNA of the CDR3 is TGTGCCAGCTGGGACCAAAACACCGGGGAGCTGTTTTTT. Translating it yields CASWDQNTGELFF.

Many counts were recorded for this clonotype. The chain has TRBV25-1 and TRBJ2-2; 11 positions agree with TRBD2. After removal of 2 bases from V and 8 bases from J, the junction contained 7 bases not matched to a gene. CDR3 length: 16 residues. The germline V gene has CDR1 MGHDK and CDR2 SYGVNS. In nucleotides, the CDR3 is TGTGCCAGCAGTGAACGTGCTAGCGGGAGGAGAGGGGAGCTGTTTTTT. Amino acid sequence: CASSERASGRRGELFF.

This chain links TRBV20-1 with TRBJ1-4; D is perhaps TRBD1 (6 bases). The CDR3 has 13 amino acids. V lost 6 bases and J 7 bases, leaving 15 bases between the germline ends. Germline-derived CDR1 and CDR2 are DFQATT and SNEGSKA (reference sequence). The CDR3 protein is CSASAGGAEKLFF. CDR3 coding DNA: TGCAGTGCCTCAGCGGGGGGGGCTGAAAAACTGTTTTTT.

The sample holds a few counts of this clonotype. A read error may be the cause here, since a much bigger clone is one base away. The CDR3 here is CSARAGYGYTF. The DNA for the CDR3 is TGCAGTGCTAGGGCAGGGTATGGCTACACCTTC. V and J are TRBV20-1 and TRBJ1-2, with D possibly matching TRBD1 (5 bases). CDR3 length: 11 amino acids. The V end lost 3 bases, the J end lost 5 bases, and 7 bases lay between the germline ends. Germline CDR1 is DFQATT and CDR2 is SNEGSKA (reference sequence).

There are a few counts of this clonotype. The chain carries TRBV27 and TRBJ2-2; no reliable D call. Per germline, CDR1 MNHEY and CDR2 SMNVEV (reference sequence). CDR3 length: 13 amino acids. V gave up 5 bases and J gave up 3 bases, with 7 bases separating them. The DNA of the CDR3 is TGTGCCAGCAGTCCTGTATACACCGGGGAGCTGTTTTTT. Translated: CASSPVYTGELFF.

The chain has TRBV20-1 and TRBJ1-2, with a tentative D call TRBD1 (5 bases). CDR1 is DFQATT and CDR2 is SNEGSKA in the germline V gene (reference sequence). The CDR3 runs 13 residues. The ends were cut back, 3 bases at V and 7 bases at J, with 15 bases in the middle. This CDR3 reads CSARGGNRVGYTF. CDR3 nucleotides: TGCAGTGCTAGGGGGGGGAACCGCGTTGGCTACACCTTC.

This clonotype occurred many times. The rearrangement links TRBV11-2 to TRBJ2-7, with 8 nucleotides matching TRBD2. The CDR3 spans 18 residues. Trimming took 3 bases from V and 3 from J; bases not matched to a gene: 16. Germline loops: CDR1 SGHAT, CDR2 FQNNGV. The CDR3: CASSFLVVPGGMIYEQYF. CDR3 DNA: TGTGCCAGCAGCTTCCTCGTAGTTCCGGGGGGGATGATCTACGAGCAGTACTTC.

This clonotype was recorded at least ten times. The genes are TRBV7-9 and TRBJ2-7; no firm D call. The CDR3 is 12 residues long. The V end lost 3 bases, the J end lost 4 bases, and 7 bases lay between the germline ends. Germline lookup yields CDR1 SEHNR and CDR2 FQNEAQ (reference sequence). The CDR3 coding sequence is TGTGCCAGCAGCTTTGAGGTTTACGAGCAGTACTTC. Translated: CASSFEVYEQYF.

This clonotype has ten or more counts. The V gene is TRBV5-4, the J gene TRBJ2-1; D is perhaps TRBD2 (5 bases). V was trimmed by 5 bases and J by 4 bases, leaving 16 bases between them. The length of the CDR3 is 15 residues. Germline lookup yields CDR1 SGHNT and CDR2 YYREEE (reference sequence). The CDR3 nucleotides read TGTGCCAGCAGTCCAGGTGTTCCGGGATACAATGAGCAGTTCTTC. This codes for CASSPGVPGYNEQFF.

The rearrangement joins TRBV29-1 to TRBJ1-2; 10 nucleotides agree with TRBD1. This CDR3 contains 15 residues. Per germline, CDR1 SQVTM and CDR2 ANQGSEA. J was trimmed by 4 bases and V by 5 bases; bases with no gene match: 10. CDR3 sequence: CSVYDRGRSGYGYTF. CDR3 nucleotide sequence: TGCAGCGTTTATGACAGGGGGCGATCTGGCTATGGCTACACCTTC.

This clonotype was observed a few times. The genes are TRBV20-1 and TRBJ2-3; D unresolved. Germline V gene data show CDR1 as DFQATT and CDR2 as SNEGSKA (reference sequence). V was pared by 3 bases and J by 2 bases, with 9 bases between. The CDR3 totals 13 residues. Here the CDR3 reads CSARAPFTDTQYF. The CDR3 DNA follows: TGCAGTGCTAGGGCGCCCTTCACAGATACGCAGTATTTT.

This clonotype came up many times. Here the CDR3 reads CASSFAPAGQIHSGANVLTF. As DNA, the CDR3 is TGTGCCAGCAGCTTCGCACCCGCCGGGCAGATCCACTCTGGGGCCAACGTCCTGACTTTC. The chain employs TRBV7-9 and TRBJ2-6; unclear D gene. Germline V gives CDR1 SEHNR, CDR2 FQNEAQ (reference sequence). The CDR3 spans 20 residues. The V end was cut by 3 bases, the J end by 0 bases, with 21 bases between.

V is TRBV5-4 and J is TRBJ1-5; D uncertain. Looked up from germline, CDR1 is SGHNT and CDR2 is YYREEE (reference sequence). The CDR3 is 13 residues long. V was clipped by 3 bases and J by 1 base, with 5 bases between them. The CDR3 here is CASSSESNQPQHF. DNA of the CDR3: TGTGCCAGCAGCTCGGAGAGCAATCAGCCCCAGCATTTT.

This clonotype was picked up many times. This chain joins TRBV11-2 and TRBJ2-7, with D perhaps given as TRBD1 or TRBD2 (6 bases each). Germline V lookup: CDR1 SGHAT, CDR2 FQNNGV. V dropped 1 base and J dropped 3 bases, with 10 bases sitting between them. The CDR3 is made up of 14 amino acids. The CDR3 protein is CASSLVGGRYEQYF. In DNA form, the CDR3 reads TGTGCCAGCAGCTTAGTAGGGGGGCGCTACGAGCAGTACTTC.

In this sample, this clonotype turned up a few times. This chain connects TRBV29-1 to TRBJ1-2; 7 bases agree with TRBD1. V lost 6 bases to trimming and J lost 3 bases; unmatched junction nucleotides: 4. The CDR3 runs 12 residues. Germline CDR1 is SQVTM and CDR2 is ANQGSEA. The CDR3 loop reads CSVNRGDYGYTF. The CDR3 DNA sequence: TGCAGCGTCAACAGGGGTGACTATGGCTACACCTTC.